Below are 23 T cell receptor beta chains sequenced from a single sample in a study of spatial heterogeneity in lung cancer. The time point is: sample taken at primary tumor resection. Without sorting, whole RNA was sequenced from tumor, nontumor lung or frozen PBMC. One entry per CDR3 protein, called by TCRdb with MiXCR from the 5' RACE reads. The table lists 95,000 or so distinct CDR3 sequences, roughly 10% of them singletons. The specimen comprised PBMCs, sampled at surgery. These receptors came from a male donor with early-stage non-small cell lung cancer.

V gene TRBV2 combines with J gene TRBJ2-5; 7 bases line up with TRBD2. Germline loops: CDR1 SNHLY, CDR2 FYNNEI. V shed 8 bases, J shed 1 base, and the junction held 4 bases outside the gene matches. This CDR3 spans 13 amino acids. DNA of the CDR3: TGTGCCAGCGGGCGGGGGACCCAAGAGACCCAGTACTTC. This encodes CASGRGTQETQYF.

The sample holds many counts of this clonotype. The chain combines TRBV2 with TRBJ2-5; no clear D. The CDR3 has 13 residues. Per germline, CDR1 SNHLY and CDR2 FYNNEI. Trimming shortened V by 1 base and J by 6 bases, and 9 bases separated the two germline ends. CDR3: CASSEGKEQTQYF. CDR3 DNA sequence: TGTGCCAGCAGTGAAGGAAAAGAACAGACCCAGTACTTC.

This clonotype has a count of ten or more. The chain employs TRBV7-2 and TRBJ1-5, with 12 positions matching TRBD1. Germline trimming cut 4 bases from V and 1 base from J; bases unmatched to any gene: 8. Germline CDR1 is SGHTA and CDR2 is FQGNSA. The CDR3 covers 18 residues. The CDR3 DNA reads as TGTGCCAGCAGCTCGTCCGGGACAGGGGGCGCGAGCAATCAGCCCCAGCATTTT. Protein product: CASSSSGTGGASNQPQHF.

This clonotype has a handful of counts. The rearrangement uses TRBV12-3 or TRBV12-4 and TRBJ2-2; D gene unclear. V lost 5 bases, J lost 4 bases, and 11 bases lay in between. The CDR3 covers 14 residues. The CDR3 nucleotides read TGTGCCAGCAGTACTAACTTGCCCACCGGGGAGCTGTTTTTT. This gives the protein CASSTNLPTGELFF.

The CDR3 sequence is CANNPSGDTGELFF. The CDR3 region has the DNA TGTGCCAACAACCCTAGCGGAGACACCGGGGAGCTGTTTTTT. The chain recombines TRBV25-1 with TRBJ2-2, with 7 bases lining up with TRBD2. V was clipped by 10 bases and J by 3 bases; unmatched bases: 8. Per germline, CDR1 MGHDK and CDR2 SYGVNS. The CDR3 extends over 14 amino acids.

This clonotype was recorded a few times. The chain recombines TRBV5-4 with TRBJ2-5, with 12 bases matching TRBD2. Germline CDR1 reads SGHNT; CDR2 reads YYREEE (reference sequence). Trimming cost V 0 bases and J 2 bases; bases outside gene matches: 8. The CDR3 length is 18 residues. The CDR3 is CASSLAPSSGGGQETQYF. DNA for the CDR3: TGTGCCAGCAGCTTGGCCCCGTCTAGCGGGGGGGGTCAAGAGACCCAGTACTTC.

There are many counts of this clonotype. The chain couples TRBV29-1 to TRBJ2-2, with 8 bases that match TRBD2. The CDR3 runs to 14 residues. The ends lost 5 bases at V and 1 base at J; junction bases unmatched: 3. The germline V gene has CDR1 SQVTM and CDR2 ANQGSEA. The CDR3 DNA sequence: TGCAGCGTTTCGGGAGGGAGGAACACCGGGGAGCTGTTTTTT. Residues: CSVSGGRNTGELFF.

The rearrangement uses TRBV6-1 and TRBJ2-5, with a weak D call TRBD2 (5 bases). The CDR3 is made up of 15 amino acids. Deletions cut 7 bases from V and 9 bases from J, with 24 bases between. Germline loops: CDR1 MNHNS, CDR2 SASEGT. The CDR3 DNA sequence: TGTGCCAGCACCCTGCAATTGGCCATCCGGGATTCCCAGTACTTC. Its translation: CASTLQLAIRDSQYF.

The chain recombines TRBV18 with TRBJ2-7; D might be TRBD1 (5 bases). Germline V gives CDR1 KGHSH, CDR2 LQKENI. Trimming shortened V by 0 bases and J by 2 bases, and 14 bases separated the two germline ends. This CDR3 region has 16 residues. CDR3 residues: CASSPPGRVVTYEQYF. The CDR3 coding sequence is TGTGCCAGCTCACCACCTGGCAGGGTGGTAACCTACGAGCAGTACTTC.

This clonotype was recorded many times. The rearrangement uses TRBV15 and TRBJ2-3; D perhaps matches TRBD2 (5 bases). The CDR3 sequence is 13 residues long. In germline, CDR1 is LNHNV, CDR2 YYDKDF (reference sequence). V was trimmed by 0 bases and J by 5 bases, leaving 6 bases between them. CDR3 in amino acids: CATSRETRDTQYF. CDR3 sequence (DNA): TGTGCCACCAGCAGAGAAACTAGAGATACGCAGTATTTT.

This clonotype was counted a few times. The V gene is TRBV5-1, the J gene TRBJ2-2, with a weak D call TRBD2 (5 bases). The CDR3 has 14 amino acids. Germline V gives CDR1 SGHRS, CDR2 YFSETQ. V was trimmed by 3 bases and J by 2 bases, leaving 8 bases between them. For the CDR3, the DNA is TGCGCCAGCAGCTCGGACTCAAACACCGGGGAGCTGTTTTTT. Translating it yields CASSSDSNTGELFF.

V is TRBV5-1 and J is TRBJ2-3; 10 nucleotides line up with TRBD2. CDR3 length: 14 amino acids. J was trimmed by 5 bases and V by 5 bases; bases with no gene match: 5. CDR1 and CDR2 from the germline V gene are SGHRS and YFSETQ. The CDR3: CASRHLAGEDTQYF. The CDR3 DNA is TGCGCCAGCAGGCATCTAGCGGGAGAAGATACGCAGTATTTT.

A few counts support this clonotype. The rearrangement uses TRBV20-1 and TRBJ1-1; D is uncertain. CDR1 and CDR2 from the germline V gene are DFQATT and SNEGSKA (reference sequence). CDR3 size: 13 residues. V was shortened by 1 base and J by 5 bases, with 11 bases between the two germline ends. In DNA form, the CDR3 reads TGCAGTGCTAGAGGGGTTCCGCGGACTGAAGCTTTCTTT. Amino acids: CSARGVPRTEAFF.

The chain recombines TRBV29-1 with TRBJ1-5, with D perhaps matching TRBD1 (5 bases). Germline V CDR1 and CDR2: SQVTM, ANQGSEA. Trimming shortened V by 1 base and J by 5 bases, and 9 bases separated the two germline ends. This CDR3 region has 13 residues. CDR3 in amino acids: CSVEVTADQPQHF. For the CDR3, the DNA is TGCAGCGTTGAAGTGACAGCGGATCAGCCCCAGCATTTT.

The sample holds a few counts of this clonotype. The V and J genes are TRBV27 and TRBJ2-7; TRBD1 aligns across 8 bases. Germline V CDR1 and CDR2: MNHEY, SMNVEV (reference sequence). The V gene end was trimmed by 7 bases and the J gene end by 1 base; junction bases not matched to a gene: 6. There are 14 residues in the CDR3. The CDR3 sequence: CASIPDRESYEQYF. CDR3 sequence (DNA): TGTGCCAGCATCCCGGACAGGGAGTCCTACGAGCAGTACTTC.

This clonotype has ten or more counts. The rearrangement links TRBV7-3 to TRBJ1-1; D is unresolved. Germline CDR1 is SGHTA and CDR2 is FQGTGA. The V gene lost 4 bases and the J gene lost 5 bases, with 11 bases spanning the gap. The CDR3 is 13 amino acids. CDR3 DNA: TGTGCCAGCAGCTCGGACCCGAGGACTGAAGCTTTCTTT. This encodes CASSSDPRTEAFF.

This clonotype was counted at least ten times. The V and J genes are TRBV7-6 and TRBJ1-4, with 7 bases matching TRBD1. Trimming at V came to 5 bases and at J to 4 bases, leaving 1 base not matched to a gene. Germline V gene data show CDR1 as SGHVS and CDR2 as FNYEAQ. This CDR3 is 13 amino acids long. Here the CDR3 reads CASSGDSNEKLFF. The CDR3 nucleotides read TGTGCCAGCAGCGGGGACAGTAATGAAAAACTGTTTTTT.

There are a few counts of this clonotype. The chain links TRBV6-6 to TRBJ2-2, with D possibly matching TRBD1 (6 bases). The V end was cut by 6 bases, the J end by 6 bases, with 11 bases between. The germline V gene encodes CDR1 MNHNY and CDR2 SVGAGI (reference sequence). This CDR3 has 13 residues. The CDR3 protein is CASSLQGAGELFF. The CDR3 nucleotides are TGTGCCAGCAGCCTACAGGGCGCCGGGGAGCTGTTTTTT.

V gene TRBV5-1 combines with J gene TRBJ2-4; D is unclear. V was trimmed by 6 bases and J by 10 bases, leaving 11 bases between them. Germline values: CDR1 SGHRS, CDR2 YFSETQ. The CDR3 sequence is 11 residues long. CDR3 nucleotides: TGCGCCAGCACGGACGGACGGATTCAGTACTTC. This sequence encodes CASTDGRIQYF. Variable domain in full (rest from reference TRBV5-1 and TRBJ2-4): KAGVTQTPRYLIKTRGQQVTLSCSPISGHRSVSWYQQTPGQGLQFLFEYFSETQRNKGNFPGRFSGRQFSNSRSEMNVSTLELGDSALYLCASTDGRIQYFGAGTRLSVL.

CDR3 nucleotide sequence: TGTGCCAGCATCTTAGCGGGTACCTACGAGCAGTACTTC. This codes for CASILAGTYEQYF. J is TRBJ2-7 and V is TRBV6-2 or TRBV6-3, with 7 bases matching TRBD2. Germline CDR1 MNHEY, CDR2 SVGEGT. V shed 7 bases, J shed 2 bases, and the junction held 5 bases outside the gene matches. The CDR3 is 13 residues long.

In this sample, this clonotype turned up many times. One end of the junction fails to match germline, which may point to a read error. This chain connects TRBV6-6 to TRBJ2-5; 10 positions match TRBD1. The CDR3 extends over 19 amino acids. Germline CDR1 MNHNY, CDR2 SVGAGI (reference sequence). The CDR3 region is CASNYPSRDRGGHPETQYF. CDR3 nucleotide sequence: TGTGCCAGCAATTACCCGTCCCGGGACAGGGGCGGCCATCCAGAGACCCAGTACTTC.

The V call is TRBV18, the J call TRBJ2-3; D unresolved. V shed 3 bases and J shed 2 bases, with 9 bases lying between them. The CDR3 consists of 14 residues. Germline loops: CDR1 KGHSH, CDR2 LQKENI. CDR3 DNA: TGTGCCAGCTCACCCAGTAGTTTCACAGATACGCAGTATTTT. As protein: CASSPSSFTDTQYF.

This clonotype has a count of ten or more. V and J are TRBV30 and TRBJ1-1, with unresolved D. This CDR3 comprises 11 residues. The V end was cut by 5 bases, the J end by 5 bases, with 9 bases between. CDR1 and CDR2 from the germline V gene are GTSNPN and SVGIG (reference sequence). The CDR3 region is CAWETWTEAFF. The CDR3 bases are TGTGCCTGGGAGACCTGGACTGAAGCTTTCTTT. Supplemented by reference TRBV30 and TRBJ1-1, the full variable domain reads SQTIHQWPATLVQPVGSPLSLECTVEGTSNPNLYWYRQAAGRGLQLLFYSVGIGQISSEVPQNLSASRPQDRQFILSSKKLLLSDSGFYLCAWETWTEAFFGQGTRLTVV.